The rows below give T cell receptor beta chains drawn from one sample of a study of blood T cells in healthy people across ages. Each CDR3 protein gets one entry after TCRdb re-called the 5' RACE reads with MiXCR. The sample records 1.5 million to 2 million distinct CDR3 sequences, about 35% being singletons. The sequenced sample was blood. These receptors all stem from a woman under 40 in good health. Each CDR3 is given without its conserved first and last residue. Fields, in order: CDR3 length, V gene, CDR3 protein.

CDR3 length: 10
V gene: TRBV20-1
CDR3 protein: SANWGTGELF

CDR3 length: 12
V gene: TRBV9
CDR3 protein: TSSVGGGTYEQY

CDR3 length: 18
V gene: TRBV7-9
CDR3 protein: ASSFSRGASGIPTDNEQF

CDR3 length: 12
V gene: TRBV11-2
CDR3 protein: ASSWGGGAYGYT

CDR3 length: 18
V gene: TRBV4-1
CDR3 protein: ASSQERAATLAGGGSEQF

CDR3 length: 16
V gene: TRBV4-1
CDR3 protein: ASSQAPTGGERADTQY

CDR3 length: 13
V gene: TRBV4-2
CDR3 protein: ASSQGTGPEETQY

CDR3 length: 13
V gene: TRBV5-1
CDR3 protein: ASSASGRGKETQY

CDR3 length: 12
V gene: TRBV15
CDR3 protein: ATKDFTVTDIQY

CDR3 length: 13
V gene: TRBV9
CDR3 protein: ASSPFERNAYEQY

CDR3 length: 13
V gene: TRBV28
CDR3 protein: ASSRGWGSNYGYT

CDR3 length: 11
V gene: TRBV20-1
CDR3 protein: SASQRPTDTQY

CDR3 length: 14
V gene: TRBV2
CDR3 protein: ASSPRLAGGPGEQF

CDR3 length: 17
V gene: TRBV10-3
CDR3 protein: AISERGNQRGPRWDEQF

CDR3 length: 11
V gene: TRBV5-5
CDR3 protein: ASSLGGADGYT

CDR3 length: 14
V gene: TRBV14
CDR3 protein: ASSHLGGGIGNEQF

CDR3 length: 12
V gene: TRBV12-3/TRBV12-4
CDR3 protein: AIRGVGNNSPLH

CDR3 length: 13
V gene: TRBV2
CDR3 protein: ASRKDRGMNTEAF

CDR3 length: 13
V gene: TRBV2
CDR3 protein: ASTQLAGDYNEQF

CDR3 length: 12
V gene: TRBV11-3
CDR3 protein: ASSLGYGTDRQY

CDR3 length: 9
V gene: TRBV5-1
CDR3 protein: ASRSTYEQY

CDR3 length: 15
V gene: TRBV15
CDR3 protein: ATSSPNLAGVTDTQY

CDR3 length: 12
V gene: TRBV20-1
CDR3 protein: SATPGGSYNEQF

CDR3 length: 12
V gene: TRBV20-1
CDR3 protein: SARQGTQGEKLF

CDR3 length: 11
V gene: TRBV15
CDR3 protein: ATSRGEGNEQF

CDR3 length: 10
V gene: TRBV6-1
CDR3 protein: ASRPTGFGYT

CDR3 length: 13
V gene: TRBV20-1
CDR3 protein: SAAGQGAVNYGYT

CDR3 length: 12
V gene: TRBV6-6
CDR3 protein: ASSYSPWDTEAF

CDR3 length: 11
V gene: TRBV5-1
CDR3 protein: ASNLGQTEEQY

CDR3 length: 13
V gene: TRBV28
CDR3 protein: ASSLFVGIGYGYT

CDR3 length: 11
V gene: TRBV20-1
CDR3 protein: SASGLDSYEQY

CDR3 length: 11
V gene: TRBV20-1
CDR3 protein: SAPDERDEKLF

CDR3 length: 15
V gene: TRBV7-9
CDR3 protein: ASSLAKEAGGFYEQY

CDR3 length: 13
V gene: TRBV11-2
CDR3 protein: ASSFSSASTDTQY

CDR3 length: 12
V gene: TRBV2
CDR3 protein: ASTPAVPRETQY

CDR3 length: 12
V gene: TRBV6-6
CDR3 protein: ASSCYRIRETQY

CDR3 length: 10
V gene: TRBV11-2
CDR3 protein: ASSSMAYEQY

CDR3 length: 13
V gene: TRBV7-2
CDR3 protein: ASSLRSGGSDEQY

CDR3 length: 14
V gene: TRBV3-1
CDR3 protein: ASSSRSGTGGRTLH

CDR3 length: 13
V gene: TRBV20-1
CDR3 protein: SAVRGLAEVDEQY

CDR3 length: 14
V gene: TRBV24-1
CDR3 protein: ATSSYRDGVQETQY

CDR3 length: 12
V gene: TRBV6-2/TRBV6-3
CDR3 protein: ASSYPNRATEQY

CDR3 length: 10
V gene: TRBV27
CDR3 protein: ASSDRTYEQY

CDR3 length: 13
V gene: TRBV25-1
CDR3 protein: ASTPPTGAAGELF

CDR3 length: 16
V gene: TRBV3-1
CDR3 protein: ASSRSEVGLAGLRTQY

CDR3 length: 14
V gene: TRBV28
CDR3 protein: ASSLNSAGDPRGQF

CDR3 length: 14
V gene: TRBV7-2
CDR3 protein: ASSLAGTSAYNEQF

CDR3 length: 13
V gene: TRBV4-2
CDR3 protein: ASSYTTGGGEKLF

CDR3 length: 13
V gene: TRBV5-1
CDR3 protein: ASSLVGGNGDTQY

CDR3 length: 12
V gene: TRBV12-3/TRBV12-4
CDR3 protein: ASSGQGAGNEQF

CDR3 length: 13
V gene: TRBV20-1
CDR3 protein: SARDTGTRSHEQY

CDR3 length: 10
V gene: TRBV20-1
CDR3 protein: SATDKTYEQY

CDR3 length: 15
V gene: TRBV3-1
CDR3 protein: ASSQDTGTGKTYEQY

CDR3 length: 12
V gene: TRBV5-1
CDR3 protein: ASSSSDPNYGYT

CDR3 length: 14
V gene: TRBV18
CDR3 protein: ASSPSGGRSPYEQY